These 8 T cell receptor beta chains were all obtained from the same sample, sequenced in a study of response to subunit inactivated influenza vaccine. TCRdb ran MiXCR on the RT-PCR reads and lists one entry per CDR3 protein. Of around 540,000 distinct CDR3 sequences in the sample, 12% were seen once. This specimen was PBMCs from blood, taken on the day of vaccination. These receptors originate from a man aged 50 to 60 who received an inactivated influenza vaccine.

The chain combines TRBV6-8 with TRBJ2-7, with TRBD1 matching 8 bases. There are 16 residues in the CDR3. J gave up 2 bases and V 7 bases, and 13 bases lay outside the gene matches. The germline gives CDR1 MNHGY, CDR2 SAAAGT. CDR3 sequence (DNA): TGTGCCAGCACCCAAGGACAGGGAACGGCCCCCTACGAGCAGTACTTC. Translated: CASTQGQGTAPYEQYF.

This clonotype was observed a handful of times. The chain uses TRBV7-9 and TRBJ2-1; 10 nucleotides agree with TRBD2. V was clipped by 5 bases and J by 5 bases; unmatched bases: 6. The germline V gene has CDR1 SEHNR and CDR2 FQNEAQ (reference sequence). The CDR3 is made up of 15 amino acids. The CDR3 here is CASSQREGYNNEQFF. The CDR3 DNA reads as TGTGCCAGCAGCCAGCGGGAGGGGTACAACAATGAGCAGTTCTTC. Drawing the rest from reference TRBV7-9 and TRBJ2-1, the complete variable domain is DTGVSQNPRHKITKRGQNVTFRCDPISEHNRLYWYRQTLGQGPEFLTYFQNEAQLEKSRLLSDRFSAERPKGSFSTLEIQRTEQGDSAMYLCASSQREGYNNEQFFGPGTRLTVL.

V usage is TRBV29-1 and J usage is TRBJ2-1, with unresolved D. This CDR3 region has 13 residues. Trimming took off 6 bases at V and 2 bases at J, with 11 bases between the two ends. Germline V lookup: CDR1 SQVTM, CDR2 ANQGSEA. CDR3 sequence (DNA): TGCAGCGTCCCCAGTGGAACCTACAATGAGCAGTTCTTC. Translated: CSVPSGTYNEQFF.

This rearrangement joins TRBV6-1 to TRBJ2-1; tentatively, D is TRBD1 (6 bases). The CDR3 spans 16 residues. Germline CDR1 and CDR2: MNHNS and SASEGT. V was clipped by 9 bases and J by 5 bases, with 23 bases between them. The CDR3 DNA follows: TGTGCCAGTCCAGGGATACCGGGACAAGTTAACAATGAGCAGTTCTTC. As protein: CASPGIPGQVNNEQFF.

This chain links TRBV12-3 or TRBV12-4 with TRBJ1-4; D may be TRBD1 (6 bases). Trimming pared 6 bases from V and 5 bases from J, leaving 16 bases between. This CDR3 contains 15 residues. This chain's CDR3 is CASSLEQGLNEKLFF. As DNA, the CDR3 is TGTGCCAGCAGCCTCGAGCAGGGGCTAAATGAAAAACTGTTTTTT.

Ten or more counts support this clonotype. The chain joins TRBV6-1 to TRBJ2-1; 11 bases fit TRBD2. CDR1 is MNHNS, CDR2 SASEGT, per germline. The trim removed 6 bases at V and 7 bases at J, leaving 11 bases unmatched. The CDR3 is 16 residues long. CDR3 in DNA: TGTGCCAGCAGCCCTAGAAGGCTAGCGGGAGGAAATGAGCAGTTCTTC. Translation: CASSPRRLAGGNEQFF.

This clonotype was detected a few times. The CDR3 DNA is TGTGCCAGCAGCTCCAGGGGGGGGGCCATTAACACCGGGGAGCTGTTTTTT. This sequence encodes CASSSRGGAINTGELFF. This chain uses TRBV9 with TRBJ2-2; D may be TRBD1 or TRBD2 (7 bases each). CDR3 length: 17 amino acids. CDR1 and CDR2 (germline): SGDLS, YYNGEE. Trimming shortened V by 4 bases and J by 2 bases, and 18 bases separated the two germline ends.

This clonotype was counted at least ten times. The chain joins TRBV6-6 to TRBJ1-2, with TRBD1 matching 7 bases. V lost 5 bases and J lost 4; bases outside the gene matches: 4. CDR1 and CDR2 (germline): MNHNY, SVGAGI (reference sequence). This CDR3 contains 13 residues. CDR3 in DNA: TGTGCCAGCAGTACCCGGGACAGCTATGGCTACACCTTC. This encodes CASSTRDSYGYTF.